Listed below are T cell receptor beta chains from one sample, sequenced in a study of PD-1 blockade in classical Hodgkin lymphoma. Using immunoSEQ multiplex PCR, the repertoire was profiled, and TCRdb retains in-frame clones only, with some absent. The sample records 17,000 or so clones, 70% to 90% being singletons. This specimen was CD4+ T cells from blood, taken at baseline. These receptors came from a human donor with classical Hodgkin lymphoma. The CDR3 runs from the conserved cysteine through the conserved F or W. D genes are given only for firm matches. Some rows have no size entry. The others give once, few or many, or a class for an expanded clone.

V: TRBV6-5; size: -; D: -; J: TRBJ2-1; CDR3: CASSYSLGYNEQFF; DNA: TGTGCCAGCAGTTACTCGCTAGGGTACAATGAGCAGTTCTTC
V: TRBV7-2; size: -; D: -; J: TRBJ2-1; CDR3: CASSPREWVNEQFF; DNA: TGTGCCAGCAGCCCCAGAGAGTGGGTTAATGAGCAGTTCTTC
V: TRBV4-3; size: -; D: -; J: TRBJ1-3; CDR3: CASSQDYTIYF; DNA: TGCGCCAGCAGCCAAGATTACACCATATATTTT
V: TRBV18; size: -; D: TRBD1; J: TRBJ2-3; CDR3: CASSRGTGGKTDTQYF; DNA: TGTGCCAGCTCACGAGGGACAGGGGGCAAGACAGATACGCAGTATTTT
V: TRBV7-7; size: -; D: TRBD1; J: TRBJ1-5; CDR3: CASSPDRDQPQHF; DNA: TGTGCCAGCAGCCCGGACAGGGATCAGCCCCAGCATTTT
V: TRBV4-3; size: -; D: -; J: TRBJ2-1; CDR3: CASSQDEFNEQFF; DNA: TGCGCCAGCAGCCAAGATGAGTTCAATGAGCAGTTCTTC
V: TRBV2; size: -; D: -; J: TRBJ2-3; CDR3: CASSGGSVARDTQYF; DNA: TGTGCCAGCAGTGGCGGTTCTGTGGCCCGAGATACGCAGTATTTT
V: TRBV5-5; size: -; D: -; J: TRBJ2-2; CDR3: CASSEPAGHGELFF; DNA: TGTGCCAGCTCGGAACCAGCCGGTCACGGGGAGCTGTTTTTT
V: TRBV6-5; size: -; D: -; J: TRBJ1-1; CDR3: CASSSPLNTEAFF; DNA: TGTGCCAGCAGTTCTCCTTTGAACACTGAAGCTTTCTTT
V: TRBV10-3; size: few; D: -; J: TRBJ2-1; CDR3: CAISELLEGNEQFF; DNA: TGTGCCATCAGTGAGTTACTAGAAGGCAATGAGCAGTTCTTC
V: TRBV29-1; size: few; D: TRBD1; J: TRBJ1-2; CDR3: CSVDLQGAASYGYTF; DNA: TGCAGCGTTGATTTACAGGGGGCGGCGTCCTATGGCTACACCTTC
V: TRBV7-2; size: -; D: -; J: TRBJ2-1; CDR3: CASSLVAPPWGNEQFF; DNA: TGTGCCAGCAGCTTAGTAGCACCTCCCTGGGGGAATGAGCAGTTCTTC
V: TRBV27; size: -; D: -; J: TRBJ1-2; CDR3: CASSLSVGTYGYTF; DNA: TGTGCCAGCAGTTTATCTGTTGGGACTTATGGCTACACCTTC
V: TRBV18; size: -; D: TRBD1; J: TRBJ1-5; CDR3: CASSPSTTGLEPQHF; DNA: TGTGCCAGCTCACCGTCCACGACAGGGTTGGAGCCCCAGCATTTT
V: TRBV7-2; size: -; D: -; J: TRBJ1-2; CDR3: CASSPTGYGYTF; DNA: TGTGCCAGCAGCCCCACAGGGTATGGCTACACCTTC
V: TRBV6-1; size: -; D: -; J: TRBJ2-7; CDR3: CASSNPWEQYF; DNA: TGTGCCAGCAGTAACCCCTGGGAGCAGTACTTC
V: TRBV5-1; size: -; D: -; J: TRBJ1-6; CDR3: CASSLEVSSRVYNSPLHF; DNA: TGCGCCAGCAGCTTGGAGGTCAGCAGCCGAGTCTATAATTCACCCCTCCACTTT
V: TRBV6-5; size: -; D: -; J: TRBJ1-1; CDR3: CASSLRFRGVAEAFF; DNA: TGTGCCAGCAGTTTGCGTTTTCGGGGTGTCGCTGAAGCTTTCTTT
V: TRBV10-3; size: once; D: TRBD1; J: TRBJ1-2; CDR3: CAISSDRGWGYTF; DNA: TGTGCCATCAGCTCGGACAGGGGGTGGGGCTACACCTTC
V: TRBV28; size: -; D: TRBD1; J: TRBJ2-1; CDR3: CASSSPGQGWNEQFF; DNA: TGTGCCAGCAGTTCCCCGGGACAGGGGTGGAATGAGCAGTTCTTC